The sequence of this T cell receptor beta chain was determined in a study of blood T cell repertoires in COVID-19. Within 2 weeks before study entry, exposed participants met a COVID-19 case. The CDR3 covers 14 residues. CDR1 is KGHSH and CDR2 is LQKENI in the germline V gene. Germline trimming cut 3 bases from V and 4 bases from J; bases unmatched to any gene: 0. Sequencing used immunoSEQ multiplex PCR; TCRdb keeps in-frame clones, though not all of them. The sample includes some 320,000 clones, 85% to 95% of them seen just once. The rearrangement joins TRBV18 to TRBJ2-3; 11 bases fit TRBD2. The sequence came from a woman aged 30 to 39 who had been exposed to COVID-19. Material: PBMCs or T cells enriched from blood (not recorded which). CDR3 residues: CASSPTSGADTQYF. CDR3 nucleotides: TGTGCCAGCTCACCGACTAGCGGGGCAGATACGCAGTATTTT.